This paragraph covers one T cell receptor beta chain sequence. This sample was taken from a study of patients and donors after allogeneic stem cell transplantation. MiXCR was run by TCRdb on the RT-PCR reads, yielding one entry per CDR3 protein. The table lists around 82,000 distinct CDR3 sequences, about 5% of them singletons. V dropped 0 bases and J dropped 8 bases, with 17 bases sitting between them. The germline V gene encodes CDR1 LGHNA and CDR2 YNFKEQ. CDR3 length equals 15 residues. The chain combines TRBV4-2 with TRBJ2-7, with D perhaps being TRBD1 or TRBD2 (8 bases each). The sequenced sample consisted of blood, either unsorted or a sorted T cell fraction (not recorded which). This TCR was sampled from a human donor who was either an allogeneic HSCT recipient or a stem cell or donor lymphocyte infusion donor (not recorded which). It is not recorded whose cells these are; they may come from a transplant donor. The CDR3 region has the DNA TGTGCCAGCAGCCAAGATCAGGGGGCGGGAGGCAAGCAGTACTTC. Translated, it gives CASSQDQGAGGKQYF.